One sample yielded the 11 T cell receptor beta chains listed below, sequenced in a study of blood T cells in healthy people across ages (dated by TCRdb to about 2015). The receptor library was made with 5' RACE. The instrument was an Illumina HiSeq 2500. The second PCR ran for about 6 to 12 cycles and used a J-beta primer mix along with a sample-barcoded 5' primer. In-frame beta chains were kept once TCRdb had trimmed the public reads at Q25 with fastp and called clones with MiXCR. A single entry per CDR3 protein holds the most common genes and DNA from its merged rows. Within this sample are 550,000 to 800,000 distinct CDR3 sequences, with about 30% of them counted one time only. The leading ten clones occupy 15% to 17% of the sample. Material: blood. These receptors were obtained from a woman older than 75 in good health. Donor details come from another sample of the same person, matched by shared clones.

Concerning this clonotype: Possible read error: a much larger clone is one base away. This chain connects TRBV5-1 to TRBJ2-1; D is perhaps TRBD1 or TRBD2 (5 bases each). The J call is in doubt because the DNA end fits TRBJ2-7 better. Germline CDR1 and CDR2: SGHRS and YFSETQ. The CDR3 consists of 15 residues. DNA for the CDR3: TGCGCCAGCAGCTTGGAACTGGGGACCTACAATGAGCAGTACTTC. Protein sequence: CASSLELGTYNEQYF.

The rearrangement uses TRBV12-3 or TRBV12-4 and TRBJ1-5; D gene unclear. Trimming took off 2 bases at V and 4 bases at J, with 3 bases between the two ends. The CDR3 loop spans 12 amino acids. CDR3 region: CASSLHNQPQHF. As DNA, the CDR3 is TGTGCCAGCAGTTTACATAATCAGCCCCAGCATTTT.

Note on this clonotype: A much larger clone differs from this one at a single base, so this may be a read error. The gene calls are TRBV24-1 and TRBJ2-1; D may be TRBD2 (5 bases). Germline assignment: CDR1 KGHDR and CDR2 SFDVKD. This CDR3 region has 17 residues. The CDR3 DNA reads TGTGCCACCAGTGATTCTCGGACCGGAGGCTCCCACAATGAGCAGTTCTTC. Its protein product is CATSDSRTGGSHNEQFF.

This clonotype was counted many times. Here the CDR3 reads CASNNRGARQPQHF. CDR3 DNA: TGTGCCAGCAACAACCGGGGGGCACGTCAGCCCCAGCATTTT. The chain carries TRBV2 and TRBJ1-5, with D perhaps matching TRBD1 (6 bases). The CDR3 spans 14 residues. V dropped 7 bases and J dropped 6 bases, with 16 bases sitting between them. Germline CDR1 is SNHLY and CDR2 is FYNNEI. The full variable domain, completed using reference TRBV2 and TRBJ1-5, is EPEVTQTPSHQVTQMGQEVILRCVPISNHLYFYWYRQILGQKVEFLVSFYNNEISEKSEIFDDQFSVERPDGSNFTLKIRSTKLEDSAMYFCASNNRGARQPQHFGDGTRLSIL.

The rearrangement links TRBV18 to TRBJ1-1; D is undetermined. V dropped 1 base and J dropped 7 bases, with 7 bases sitting between them. The CDR3 loop spans 12 amino acids. Germline CDR1 reads KGHSH; CDR2 reads LQKENI. The CDR3, as DNA: TGTGCCAGCTCACCACAGGGTCGTGAAGCTTTCTTT. Protein sequence: CASSPQGREAFF. The full variable domain, its missing parts supplied by reference TRBV18 and TRBJ1-1, is NAGVMQNPRHLVRRRGQEARLRCSPMKGHSHVYWYRQLPEEGLKFMVYLQKENIIDESGMPKERFSAEFPKEGPSILRIQQVVRGDSAAYFCASSPQGREAFFGQGTRLTVV.

This clonotype appeared a few times. The chain joins TRBV11-2 to TRBJ2-7; D could derive from TRBD1 or TRBD2 (5 bases each). Looked up from germline, CDR1 is SGHAT and CDR2 is FQNNGV. With 4 bases removed from V and 2 bases from J, the gap between germline ends came to 15 bases. This CDR3 region has 15 residues. CDR3 in amino acids: CASSSSRDGPYEQYF. The CDR3 coding sequence is TGTGCCAGCAGCTCTTCCCGGGACGGACCCTACGAGCAGTACTTC. Combining the CDR3 with reference TRBV11-2 and TRBJ2-7 gives the whole variable domain EAGVAQSPRYKIIEKRQSVAFWCNPISGHATLYWYQQILGQGPKLLIQFQNNGVVDDSQLPKDRFSAERLKGVDSTLKIQPAKLEDSAVYLCASSSSRDGPYEQYFGPGTRLTVT.

With regard to this clonotype: Sequence at one end of the junction differs from germline and may be a read error. This chain connects TRBV6-2 or TRBV6-3 to TRBJ1-5; D uncertain. The CDR3 sequence is 12 residues long. From germline, CDR1 is MNHEY and CDR2 SVGEGT. CDR3 DNA: TGTGCCATCAGTTACCCGGTGGGACCCCAGCATTTT. Its protein is CAISYPVGPQHF.

There are many counts of this clonotype. This rearrangement joins TRBV5-6 to TRBJ2-6; the match to TRBD2 covers 9 bases. The germline CDR1 and CDR2 sequences are SGHDT and YYEEEE. The CDR3 extends over 19 amino acids. V lost 4 bases to trimming and J lost 0 bases; unmatched junction nucleotides: 11. CDR3 DNA sequence: TGTGCCAGCAGCCGCGGGGGGGGCTGGCCAATCTCTGGGGCCAACGTCCTGACTTTC. The encoded protein is CASSRGGGWPISGANVLTF.

Points on this clonotype: It differs at one base from a far larger clone, so likely a read error. The chain couples TRBV30 to TRBJ2-7, with no clear D. This CDR3 has 11 amino acids. The germline V gene encodes CDR1 GTSNPN and CDR2 SVGIG (reference sequence). In nucleotides, the CDR3 is TGTGCCCGGAGTGGGACCTACGAGCAGTACTTC. Translation gives CARSGTYEQYF.

This clonotype was recorded a few times. This could be a read error, since a much larger clone is one nucleotide away. The chain is built from TRBV20-1 and TRBJ2-1; D not certain. The DNA end is a closer match to TRBJ2-7, so the J assignment may be wrong. The CDR3 extends over 13 amino acids. Per germline, CDR1 DFQATT and CDR2 SNEGSKA (reference sequence). CDR3 DNA: TGCAGTGTCAGGCGGAAGTCCTACAATGAGCAGTACTTC. It yields the protein CSVRRKSYNEQYF.

The rearrangement uses TRBV19 and TRBJ1-2; 7 positions agree with TRBD1. The trim removed 8 bases at V and 3 bases at J, leaving 3 bases unmatched. This CDR3 region has 12 residues. The germline gives CDR1 LNHDA, CDR2 SQIVND (reference sequence). The CDR3 DNA is TGTGCCAGTGGCACAGGGGACTATGGCTACACCTTC. Translated: CASGTGDYGYTF.